Below, 4 T cell receptor beta chains from the same sample are listed, as sequenced in a study of T cell responses to AZD1222 COVID-19 vaccine (dated by TCRdb to the early 2020s). The protocol used for the library was the immunoSEQ multiplex PCR assay. TCRdb holds this immuneACCESS table with in-frame rearrangements only. Some clones are missing; in checked studies, unresolved V genes explain under half, and the rest has no known cause. The sample table holds about 130,000 clones, of which approximately 85% were seen once. Around 8% of the sample comes from the top ten. This specimen's time point label, per the study, means: baseline before first vaccination. Sequencing was performed on peripheral blood, taken on day 0 of AZD1222 vaccination. The source of these receptors is an adult in good health.

V usage is TRBV18 and J usage is TRBJ1-4, with D uncertain. Trimming stripped 2 bases from V and 7 bases from J, with 8 bases between. CDR3 length: 13 residues. Looked up from germline, CDR1 is KGHSH and CDR2 is LQKENI. The CDR3 DNA is TGTGCCAGCTCACCAAGGAGTGGTGAAAAACTGTTTTTT. Amino acid sequence: CASSPRSGEKLFF.

This chain connects TRBV5-1 to TRBJ2-3; D assignment may be TRBD1 or TRBD2 (5 bases each). Trimming removed 5 bases from V and 2 bases from J, with 12 bases in between. The germline V gene has CDR1 SGHRS and CDR2 YFSETQ. CDR3 length: 14 residues. DNA of the CDR3: TGCGCCAGCAGAGTGATCGGGACCACAGATACGCAGTATTTT. This sequence encodes CASRVIGTTDTQYF.

The chain joins TRBV3-1 (or the pseudogene TRBV3-2) to TRBJ1-2; 9 positions match TRBD1. Germline CDR1 is LGHDT and CDR2 is YNNKEL (reference sequence). The CDR3 totals 15 residues. V was pared by 3 bases and J by 4 bases, with 6 bases of the junction left unmatched. CDR3 nucleotides: TGTGCCAGCAGCCATCCGACAGGGGGTAGCTATGGCTACACCTTC. Translated, it gives CASSHPTGGSYGYTF.

This clone occurred once. The chain uses TRBV5-1 and TRBJ2-7, with D perhaps TRBD1 (6 bases). The CDR3 runs to 11 residues. CDR1 and CDR2 (germline): SGHRS, YFSETQ. The V end lost 3 bases, the J end lost 7 bases, and 8 bases lay between the germline ends. The CDR3 bases are TGCGCCAGCAGCTGGGGGCGGGAGCAGTACTTC. Protein sequence: CASSWGREQYF. The complete variable domain, with remaining parts taken from reference TRBV5-1 and TRBJ2-7, reads KAGVTQTPRYLIKTRGQQVTLSCSPISGHRSVSWYQQTPGQGLQFLFEYFSETQRNKGNFPGRFSGRQFSNSRSEMNVSTLELGDSALYLCASSWGREQYFGPGTRLTVT.